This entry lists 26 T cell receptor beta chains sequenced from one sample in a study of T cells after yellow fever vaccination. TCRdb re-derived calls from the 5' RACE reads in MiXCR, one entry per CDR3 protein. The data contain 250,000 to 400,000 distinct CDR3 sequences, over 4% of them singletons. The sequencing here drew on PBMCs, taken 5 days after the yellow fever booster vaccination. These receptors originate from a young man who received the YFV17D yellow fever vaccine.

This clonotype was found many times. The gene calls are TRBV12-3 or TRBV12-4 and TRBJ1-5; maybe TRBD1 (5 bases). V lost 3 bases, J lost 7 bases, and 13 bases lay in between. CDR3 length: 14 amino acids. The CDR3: CASSFGQGSQPQHF. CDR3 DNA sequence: TGTGCCAGCAGTTTTGGGCAGGGAAGCCAGCCCCAGCATTTT.

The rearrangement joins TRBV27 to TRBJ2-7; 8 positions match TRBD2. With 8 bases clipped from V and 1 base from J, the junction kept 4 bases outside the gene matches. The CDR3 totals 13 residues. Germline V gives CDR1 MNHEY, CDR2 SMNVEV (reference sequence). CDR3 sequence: CASAKRESYEQYF. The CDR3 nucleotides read TGTGCCAGCGCCAAGCGGGAGTCCTACGAGCAGTACTTC.

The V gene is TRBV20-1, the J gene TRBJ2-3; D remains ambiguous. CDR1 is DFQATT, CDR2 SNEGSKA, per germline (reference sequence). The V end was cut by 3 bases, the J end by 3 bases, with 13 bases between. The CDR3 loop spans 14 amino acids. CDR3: CSARSPIGTDTQYF. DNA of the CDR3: TGCAGTGCTAGGTCACCAATAGGGACAGATACGCAGTATTTT.

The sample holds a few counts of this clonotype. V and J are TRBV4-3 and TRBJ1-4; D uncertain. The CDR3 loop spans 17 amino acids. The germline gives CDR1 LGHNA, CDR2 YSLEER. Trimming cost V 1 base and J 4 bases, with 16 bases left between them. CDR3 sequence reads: CASSQVTQPRINEKLFF. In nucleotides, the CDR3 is TGCGCCAGCAGCCAAGTGACGCAACCCCGGATTAATGAAAAACTGTTTTTT.

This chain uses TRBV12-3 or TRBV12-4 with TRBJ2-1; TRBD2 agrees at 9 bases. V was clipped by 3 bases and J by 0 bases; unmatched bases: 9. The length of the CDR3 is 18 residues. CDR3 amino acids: CASSFTADSGSSYNEQFF. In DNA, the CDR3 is TGTGCCAGCAGTTTCACTGCAGATAGCGGGAGCTCCTACAATGAGCAGTTCTTC.

The DNA of the CDR3 is TGTGCCAGCACGACTCTAGGGGGGAGGCCCTACAATGAGCAGTTCTTC. Amino acids: CASTTLGGRPYNEQFF. V usage is TRBV9 and J usage is TRBJ2-1; D might be TRBD1 or TRBD2, each matching 6 bases. The CDR3 loop spans 16 amino acids. With 6 bases removed from V and 2 bases from J, the gap between germline ends came to 18 bases. The germline CDR1 and CDR2 sequences are SGDLS and YYNGEE.

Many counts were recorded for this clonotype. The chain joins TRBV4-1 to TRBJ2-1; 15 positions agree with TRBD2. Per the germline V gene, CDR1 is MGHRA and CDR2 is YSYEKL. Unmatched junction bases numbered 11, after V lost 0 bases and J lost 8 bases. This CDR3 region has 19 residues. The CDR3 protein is CASSQDGGLAGGRFYEQFF. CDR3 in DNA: TGCGCCAGCAGCCAAGATGGGGGACTAGCGGGGGGCAGGTTCTATGAGCAGTTCTTC.

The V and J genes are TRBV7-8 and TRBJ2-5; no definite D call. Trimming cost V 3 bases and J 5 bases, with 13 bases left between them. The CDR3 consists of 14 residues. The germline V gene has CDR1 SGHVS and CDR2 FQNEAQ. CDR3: CASSLNDGVETQYF. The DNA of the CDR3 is TGTGCCAGCAGCTTGAACGACGGTGTGGAGACCCAGTACTTC.

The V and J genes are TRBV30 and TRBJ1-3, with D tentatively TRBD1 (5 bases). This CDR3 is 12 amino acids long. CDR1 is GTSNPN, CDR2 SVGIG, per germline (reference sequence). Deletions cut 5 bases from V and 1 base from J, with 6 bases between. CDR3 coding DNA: TGTGCCTGGCAGGGATCTGGAAACACCATATATTTT. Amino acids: CAWQGSGNTIYF.

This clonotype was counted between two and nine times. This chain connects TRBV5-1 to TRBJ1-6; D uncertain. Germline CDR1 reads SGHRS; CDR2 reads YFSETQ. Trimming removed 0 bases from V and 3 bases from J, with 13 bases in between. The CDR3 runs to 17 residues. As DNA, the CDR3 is TGCGCCAGCAGCTTGGAGGTTCCGGGCTTCTATAATTCACCCCTCCACTTT. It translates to CASSLEVPGFYNSPLHF.

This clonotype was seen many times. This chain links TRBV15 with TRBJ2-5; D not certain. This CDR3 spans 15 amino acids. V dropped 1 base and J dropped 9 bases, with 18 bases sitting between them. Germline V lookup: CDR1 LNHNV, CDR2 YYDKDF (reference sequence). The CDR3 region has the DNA TGTGCCACCAGCAGAGTCGAACTTCGCCAAGGGTCCCAGTACTTC. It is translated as CATSRVELRQGSQYF.

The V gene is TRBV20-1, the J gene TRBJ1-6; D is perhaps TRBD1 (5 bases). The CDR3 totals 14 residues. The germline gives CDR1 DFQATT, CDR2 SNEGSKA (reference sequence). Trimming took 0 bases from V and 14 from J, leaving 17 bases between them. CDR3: CSAREEGLDRSLHF. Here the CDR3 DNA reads TGCAGTGCTAGAGAAGAGGGGCTCGATAGGTCCCTCCACTTT.

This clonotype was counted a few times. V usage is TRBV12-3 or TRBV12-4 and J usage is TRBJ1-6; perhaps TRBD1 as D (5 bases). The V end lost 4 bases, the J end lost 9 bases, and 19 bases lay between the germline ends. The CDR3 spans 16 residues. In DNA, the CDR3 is TGTGCCAGCAGTTCAAAATGGGGGGGTAAAGGTTCACCCCTCCACTTT. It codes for CASSSKWGGKGSPLHF.

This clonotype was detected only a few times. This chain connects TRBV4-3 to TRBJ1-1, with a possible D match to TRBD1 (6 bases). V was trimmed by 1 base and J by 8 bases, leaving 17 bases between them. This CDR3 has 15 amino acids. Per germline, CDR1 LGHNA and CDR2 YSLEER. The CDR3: CASSQALRTDLEAFF. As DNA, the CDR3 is TGCGCCAGCAGCCAAGCGCTCCGGACAGACCTAGAAGCTTTCTTT.

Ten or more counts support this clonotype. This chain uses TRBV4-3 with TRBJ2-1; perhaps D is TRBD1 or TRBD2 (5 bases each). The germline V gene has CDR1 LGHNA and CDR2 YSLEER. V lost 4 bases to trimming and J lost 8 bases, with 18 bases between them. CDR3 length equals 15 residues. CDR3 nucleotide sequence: TGCGCCAGCAGCCGCGAGAGGGGAAGAAGCGATGAGCAGTTCTTC. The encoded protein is CASSRERGRSDEQFF.

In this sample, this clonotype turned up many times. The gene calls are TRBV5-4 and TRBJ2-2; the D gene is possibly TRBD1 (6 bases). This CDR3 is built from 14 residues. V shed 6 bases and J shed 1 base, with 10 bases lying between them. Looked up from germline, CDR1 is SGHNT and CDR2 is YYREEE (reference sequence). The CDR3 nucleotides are TGTGCCAGCACCCCGGGACAGAACACCGGGGAGCTGTTTTTT. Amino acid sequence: CASTPGQNTGELFF.

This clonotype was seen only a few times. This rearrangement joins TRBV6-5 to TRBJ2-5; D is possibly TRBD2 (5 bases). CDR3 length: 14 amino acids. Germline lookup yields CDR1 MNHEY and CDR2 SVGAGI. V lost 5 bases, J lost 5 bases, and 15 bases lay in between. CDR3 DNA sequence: TGTGCCAGCAGTATCCTACGGGGTGGTGAGACCCAGTACTTC. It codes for CASSILRGGETQYF.

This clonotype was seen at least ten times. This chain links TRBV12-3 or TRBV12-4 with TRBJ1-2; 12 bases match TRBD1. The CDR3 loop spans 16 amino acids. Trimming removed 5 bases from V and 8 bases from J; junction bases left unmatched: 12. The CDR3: CASSGSGTGGLRGYTF. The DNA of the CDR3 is TGTGCCAGCAGTGGATCCGGGACAGGGGGCCTTCGGGGCTACACCTTC.

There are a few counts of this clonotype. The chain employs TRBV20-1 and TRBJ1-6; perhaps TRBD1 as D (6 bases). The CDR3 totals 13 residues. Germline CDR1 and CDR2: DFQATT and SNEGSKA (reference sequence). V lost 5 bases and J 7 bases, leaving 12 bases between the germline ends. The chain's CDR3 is CSAAGTQNSPLHF. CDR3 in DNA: TGCAGTGCTGCCGGGACACAAAATTCACCCCTCCACTTT.

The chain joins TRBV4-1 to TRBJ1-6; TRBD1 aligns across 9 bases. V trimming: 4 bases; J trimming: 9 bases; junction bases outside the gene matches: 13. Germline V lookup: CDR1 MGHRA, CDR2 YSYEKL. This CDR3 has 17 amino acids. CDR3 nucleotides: TGCGCCAGCAGCCTCCGGGACAGGGCTGTACTGTCTTCACCCCTCCACTTT. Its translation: CASSLRDRAVLSSPLHF.

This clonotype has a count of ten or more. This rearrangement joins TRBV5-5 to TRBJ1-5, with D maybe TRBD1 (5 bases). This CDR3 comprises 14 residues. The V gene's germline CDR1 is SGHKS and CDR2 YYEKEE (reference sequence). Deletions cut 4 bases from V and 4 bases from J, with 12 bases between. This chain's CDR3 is CASSTGGKNQPQHF. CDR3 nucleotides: TGTGCCAGCAGCACCGGGGGGAAAAATCAGCCCCAGCATTTT.

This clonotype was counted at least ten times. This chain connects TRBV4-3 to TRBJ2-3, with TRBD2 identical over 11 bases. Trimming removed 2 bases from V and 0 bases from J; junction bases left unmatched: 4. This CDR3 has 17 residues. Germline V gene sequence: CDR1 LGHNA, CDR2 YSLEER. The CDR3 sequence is CASSQWTSGSSTDTQYF. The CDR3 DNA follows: TGCGCCAGCAGCCAATGGACTAGCGGGTCTAGCACAGATACGCAGTATTTT.

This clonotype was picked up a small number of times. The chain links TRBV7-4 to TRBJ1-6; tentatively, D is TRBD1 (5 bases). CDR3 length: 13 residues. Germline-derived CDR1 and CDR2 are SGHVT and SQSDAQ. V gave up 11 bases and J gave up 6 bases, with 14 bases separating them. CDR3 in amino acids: CARRDGTNSPLHF. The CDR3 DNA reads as TGTGCCCGACGGGACGGGACTAATTCACCCCTCCACTTT.

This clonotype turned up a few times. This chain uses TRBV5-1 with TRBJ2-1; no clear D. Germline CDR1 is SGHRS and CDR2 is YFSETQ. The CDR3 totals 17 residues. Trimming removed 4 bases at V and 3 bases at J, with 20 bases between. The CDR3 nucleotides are TGCGCCAGCAGCGTCGACCTATTTGCTGGGTTCTACAATGAGCAGTTCTTC. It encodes CASSVDLFAGFYNEQFF.

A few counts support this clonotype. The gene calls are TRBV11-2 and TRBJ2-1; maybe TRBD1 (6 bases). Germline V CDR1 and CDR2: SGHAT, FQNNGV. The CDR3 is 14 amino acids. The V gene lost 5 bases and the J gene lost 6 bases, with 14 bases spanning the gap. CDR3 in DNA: TGTGCCAGCAGCAACACAGGGTTGGGCAATGAGCAGTTCTTC. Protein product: CASSNTGLGNEQFF.

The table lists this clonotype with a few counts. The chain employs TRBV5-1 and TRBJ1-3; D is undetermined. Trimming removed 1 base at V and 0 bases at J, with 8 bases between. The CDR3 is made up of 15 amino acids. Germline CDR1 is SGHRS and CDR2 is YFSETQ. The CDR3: CASSLSSSSGNTIYF. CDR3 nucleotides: TGCGCCAGCAGCTTGTCCAGTAGCTCTGGAAACACCATATATTTT.